These 8 T cell receptor beta chains were sequenced from one sample in a study of human T cells and chemical hapten exposure. Each CDR3 protein gets one entry after TCRdb re-called the RACE reads with MiXCR. The data hold about 45,000 distinct CDR3 sequences, with roughly 4.1% observed a single time. Time point in this sample: healthy volunteer bleed at 2 weeks. Total RNA was isolated from whole blood that had not been fractionated. The sequenced material came from whole blood. These receptors were taken from a human donor in good health. Some clones in this sample may be carry-over from other donors' samples.

This clonotype was observed at least ten times. V gene TRBV6-5 combines with J gene TRBJ1-1; no clear D gene. Germline-derived CDR1 and CDR2 are MNHEY and SVGAGI. This CDR3 contains 12 residues. V dropped 5 bases and J dropped 2 bases, with 6 bases sitting between them. CDR3 loop: CASSQLNTEAFF. CDR3 nucleotide sequence: TGTGCCAGCAGTCAACTCAACACTGAAGCTTTCTTT.

The sample holds many counts of this clonotype. The chain is built from TRBV7-9 and TRBJ1-1; D gene uncertain. The CDR3 consists of 14 residues. Trimming took 1 base from V and 4 from J, leaving 10 bases between them. Germline CDR1 SEHNR, CDR2 FQNEAQ (reference sequence). The CDR3 reads CASSLEVRATEAFF. In DNA, the CDR3 is TGTGCCAGCAGCTTAGAGGTCCGGGCCACTGAAGCTTTCTTT. Using reference TRBV7-9 and TRBJ1-1 for the parts outside the CDR3, the full variable domain is DTGVSQNPRHKITKRGQNVTFRCDPISEHNRLYWYRQTLGQGPEFLTYFQNEAQLEKSRLLSDRFSAERPKGSFSTLEIQRTEQGDSAMYLCASSLEVRATEAFFGQGTRLTVV.

This clonotype was counted many times. This chain joins TRBV5-1 and TRBJ2-2; 7 bases line up with TRBD1. Germline V CDR1 and CDR2: SGHRS, YFSETQ. V shed 6 bases and J 3 bases; nucleotides not matched to a gene: 8. The CDR3 is made up of 15 amino acids. The CDR3 coding sequence is TGCGCCAGCACCCTAGGGGACAGAGACACCGGGGAGCTGTTTTTT. This encodes CASTLGDRDTGELFF. Full variable domain (outside the CDR3, taken from reference TRBV5-1 and TRBJ2-2): KAGVTQTPRYLIKTRGQQVTLSCSPISGHRSVSWYQQTPGQGLQFLFEYFSETQRNKGNFPGRFSGRQFSNSRSEMNVSTLELGDSALYLCASTLGDRDTGELFFGEGSRLTVL.

This clonotype was seen a handful of times. This chain connects TRBV2 to TRBJ1-5; no definite D call. V lost 3 bases and J 2 bases, leaving 5 bases between the germline ends. This CDR3 spans 13 amino acids. Germline CDR1 SNHLY, CDR2 FYNNEI. For the CDR3, the DNA is TGTGCCAGCAGTGAGGAGGGCAATCAGCCCCAGCATTTT. As protein: CASSEEGNQPQHF.

The CDR3 nucleotides read TGTGCCACCAGCGCGAGTGTTCAGCCCCAGCATTTT. It encodes CATSASVQPQHF. This chain uses TRBV15 with TRBJ1-5; D not resolved. The length of the CDR3 is 12 residues. Germline CDR1 and CDR2: LNHNV and YYDKDF (reference sequence). V was clipped by 5 bases and J by 6 bases, with 8 bases between them. Full variable domain (outside the CDR3, taken from reference TRBV15 and TRBJ1-5): DAMVIQNPRYQVTQFGKPVTLSCSQTLNHNVMYWYQQKSSQAPKLLFHYYDKDFNNEADTPDNFQSRRPNTSFCFLDIRSPGLGDTAMYLCATSASVQPQHFGDGTRLSIL.

This clonotype was recorded many times. The CDR3: CASSQGGFETEAFF. In nucleotides, the CDR3 is TGTGCCAGCAGCCAAGGAGGATTCGAGACTGAAGCTTTCTTT. This chain uses TRBV4-2 with TRBJ1-1, with no clear D. Germline V CDR1 and CDR2: LGHNA, YNFKEQ. V lost 1 base, J lost 5 bases, and 11 bases lay in between. CDR3 length equals 14 residues.

This clonotype has a count of ten or more. V usage is TRBV15 and J usage is TRBJ2-1, with TRBD2 as a possible D gene (5 bases). With 5 bases removed from V and 0 bases from J, the gap between germline ends came to 11 bases. Looked up from germline, CDR1 is LNHNV and CDR2 is YYDKDF (reference sequence). The CDR3 is made up of 15 amino acids. Here the CDR3 DNA reads TGTGCCACCAGCGTTCGACTAATCTCCTACAATGAGCAGTTCTTC. It yields the protein CATSVRLISYNEQFF.

The chain links TRBV29-1 to TRBJ1-1, with 9 bases identical to TRBD1. The CDR3 spans 14 residues. The junction had 6 bases not matched to a gene; V was cut back by 7 bases and J by 0 bases. Looked up from germline, CDR1 is SQVTM and CDR2 is ANQGSEA. In DNA form, the CDR3 reads TGCAGCGCCGGGACAGGGATCATGAACACTGAAGCTTTCTTT. Protein sequence: CSAGTGIMNTEAFF.